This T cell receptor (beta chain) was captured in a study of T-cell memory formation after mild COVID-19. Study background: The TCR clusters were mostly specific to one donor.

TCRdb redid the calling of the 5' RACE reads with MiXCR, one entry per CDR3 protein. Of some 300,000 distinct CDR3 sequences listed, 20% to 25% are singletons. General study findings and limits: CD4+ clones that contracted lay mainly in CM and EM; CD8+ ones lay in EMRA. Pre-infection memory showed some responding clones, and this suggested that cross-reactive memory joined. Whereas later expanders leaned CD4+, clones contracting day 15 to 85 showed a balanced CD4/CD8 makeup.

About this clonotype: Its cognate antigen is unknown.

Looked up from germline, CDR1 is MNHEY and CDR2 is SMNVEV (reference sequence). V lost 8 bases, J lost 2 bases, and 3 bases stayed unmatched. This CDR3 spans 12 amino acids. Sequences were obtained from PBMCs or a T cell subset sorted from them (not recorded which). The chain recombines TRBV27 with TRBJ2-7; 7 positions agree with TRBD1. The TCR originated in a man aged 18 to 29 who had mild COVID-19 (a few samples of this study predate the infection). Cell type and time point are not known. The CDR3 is CASYGTAYEQYF. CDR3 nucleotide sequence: TGTGCCAGCTATGGGACAGCCTACGAGCAGTACTTC.